This T cell receptor (beta chain) was identified in a study of blood T cell repertoires in COVID-19. On the study more broadly: PBMCs, B-cell-depleted T cells, or T cells provided the cDNA or gDNA that made up the material.

This CDR3 comprises 14 residues. Germline V lookup: CDR1 MNHEY, CDR2 SMNVEV (reference sequence). V was clipped by 5 bases and J by 1 base, with 8 bases between them. Authors' analysis steps: Reference gene primer amplification gave estimated nucleated cell counts. The protocol was immunoSEQ multiplex PCR, while the TCRdb copy is restricted to in-frame clones and leaves out a portion. That table gives V, J and clone size, and the DNA gave D and trimming. The sample holds fewer than 250,000 clones; 83% are singletons and the top ten take 5.5%. The chain joins TRBV27 to TRBJ1-4, with D tentatively TRBD1 (5 bases). The sequencing sample was made of peripheral blood. This TCR derives from a human donor in a cohort sampled during active COVID-19. CDR3 region: CASSRRGTNEKLFF. DNA for the CDR3: TGTGCCAGCAGTCGGAGGGGAACTAATGAAAAACTGTTTTTT. Combining the CDR3 with reference TRBV27 and TRBJ1-4 gives the whole variable domain EAQVTQNPRYLITVTGKKLTVTCSQNMNHEYMSWYRQDPGLGLRQIYYSMNVEVTDKGDVPEGYKVSRKEKRNFPLILESPSPNQTSLYFCASSRRGTNEKLFFGSGTQLSVL.